The 25 T cell receptor beta chains below all came from one sample that was sequenced in a study of CD8 T cells in ankylosing spondylitis. In TCRdb, the 5' RACE reads were re-called with MiXCR into one record per CDR3 protein. The sample records some 250,000 distinct CDR3 sequences, around 9.1% being singletons. Specimen: blood, either unsorted or a sorted T cell fraction (not recorded which). The receptors come from a male donor with ankylosing spondylitis or in good health (not recorded which).

This clonotype was found many times. Here the CDR3 reads CAIRERGDYNEQFF. The CDR3 bases are TGTGCCATCAGAGAGCGGGGGGACTACAATGAGCAGTTCTTC. The gene calls are TRBV10-3 and TRBJ2-1, with 9 bases that match TRBD2. With V trimmed by 6 bases and J by 3 bases, 3 bases remained unmatched. Germline V gene lookup returns CDR1 ENHRY and CDR2 SYGVKD. This CDR3 is built from 14 residues.

This clonotype was seen many times. The rearrangement joins TRBV7-2 to TRBJ1-2; D is undetermined. With 6 bases removed from V and 4 bases from J, the gap between germline ends came to 9 bases. CDR3 length: 12 amino acids. The V gene's germline CDR1 is SGHTA and CDR2 FQGNSA. The CDR3 coding sequence is TGTGCCAGCAGTTATAACGCCTATGGCTACACCTTC. Encoded protein: CASSYNAYGYTF.

This clonotype came up a few times. The chain joins TRBV12-3 or TRBV12-4 to TRBJ1-5; a possible D gene is TRBD1 (5 bases). The V end lost 5 bases, the J end lost 6 bases, and 14 bases lay between the germline ends. The CDR3 consists of 14 residues. CDR3 sequence: CASSPRQQGQPQHF. In DNA, the CDR3 is TGTGCCAGCAGTCCTCGACAGCAAGGTCAGCCCCAGCATTTT.

With regard to this clonotype: This may stem from a read error, because a much larger clone lies one nucleotide away. The V gene is TRBV10-3, the J gene TRBJ2-2; D unclear. Deletions cut 10 bases from V and 1 base from J, with 16 bases between. The CDR3 loop spans 15 amino acids. Per germline, CDR1 ENHRY and CDR2 SYGVKD. For the CDR3, the DNA is TGTGCCAGCTCCAACGCGGCTGGGAACACCGGGGAGCTGTTTTTT. Translated, it gives CASSNAAGNTGELFF.

There are many counts of this clonotype. The chain is built from TRBV20-1 and TRBJ2-3; weak D call: TRBD2 (6 bases). CDR1 is DFQATT and CDR2 is SNEGSKA in the germline V gene (reference sequence). Trimming left V 3 bases short and J 0 bases short, with 16 bases between. This CDR3 has 16 amino acids. The CDR3 sequence: CSASPLGGVSTDTQYF. CDR3 bases: TGCAGTGCTAGCCCCTTAGGCGGGGTCAGCACAGATACGCAGTATTTT.

This clonotype has ten or more counts. This chain connects TRBV20-1 to TRBJ1-5; D is ambiguous. The V gene's germline CDR1 is DFQATT and CDR2 SNEGSKA (reference sequence). The CDR3 runs to 14 residues. V was trimmed by 3 bases and J by 1 base, leaving 10 bases between them. CDR3 residues: CSASSSQSNQPQHF. In nucleotides, the CDR3 is TGCAGTGCTAGCTCGTCGCAGAGCAATCAGCCCCAGCATTTT.

This clonotype was counted at least ten times. One junction end does not reproduce the germline sequence, and a read error may be involved. V is TRBV7-7 and J is TRBJ2-3, with TRBD2 matching over 8 bases. Germline lookup yields CDR1 SSHAT and CDR2 FNYEAQ (reference sequence). The CDR3 consists of 14 residues. Here the CDR3 reads CASSTGGRSDTQYF. The CDR3 DNA sequence: TGTGCTAGCAGTACGGGGGGGCGGTCAGATACGCAGTATTTT.

This clonotype has at least ten counts. The chain combines TRBV7-2 with TRBJ2-3; possibly TRBD1 or TRBD2 for D (6 bases each). Germline V lookup: CDR1 SGHTA, CDR2 FQGNSA. This CDR3 is 15 amino acids long. V lost 1 base and J lost 5, with 13 bases in between. CDR3 DNA: TGTGCCAGCAGCTTAGTTGGGGGGCAGGGAGATACGCAGTATTTT. As protein: CASSLVGGQGDTQYF. The full variable domain, with the rest looked up from reference TRBV7-2 and TRBJ2-3, is GAGVSQSPSNKVTEKGKDVELRCDPISGHTALYWYRQSLGQGLEFLIYFQGNSAPDKSGLPSDRFSAERTGGSVSTLTIQRTQQEDSAVYLCASSLVGGQGDTQYFGPGTRLTVL.

In its sample, this clonotype was seen once. The V call is TRBV7-8, the J call TRBJ2-2; tentatively, D is TRBD1 (5 bases). The CDR3 sequence is 17 residues long. V lost 1 base, J lost 3 bases, and 15 bases lay in between. CDR1 SGHVS and CDR2 FQNEAQ come from the germline V gene. The CDR3 nucleotides are TGTGCCAGCAGCTTAGGTTATAAACAGGCGGACACCGGGGAGCTGTTTTTT. Its protein product is CASSLGYKQADTGELFF.

The chain has TRBV30 and TRBJ1-1; D gene unclear. With 4 bases removed from V and 1 base from J, the gap between germline ends came to 7 bases. The V gene's germline CDR1 is GTSNPN and CDR2 SVGIG (reference sequence). The CDR3 consists of 12 residues. DNA of the CDR3: TGTGCCTGGAATGGGCCGAACACTGAAGCTTTCTTT. Translated, it gives CAWNGPNTEAFF.

This clonotype has a count of ten or more. CDR3 nucleotide sequence: TGTGCCAGCAGCAAGGGACAGGGGGTAGCCCATGAGCAGTTCTTC. This sequence encodes CASSKGQGVAHEQFF. The J gene is TRBJ2-1, the V gene TRBV7-9, with 11 bases aligning to TRBD1. Germline lookup yields CDR1 SEHNR and CDR2 FQNEAQ (reference sequence). The CDR3 loop spans 15 amino acids. J gave up 8 bases and V 5 bases, and 8 bases lay outside the gene matches. Drawing the rest from reference TRBV7-9 and TRBJ2-1, the complete variable domain is DTGVSQNPRHKITKRGQNVTFRCDPISEHNRLYWYRQTLGQGPEFLTYFQNEAQLEKSRLLSDRFSAERPKGSFSTLEIQRTEQGDSAMYLCASSKGQGVAHEQFFGPGTRLTVL.

This clonotype was detected many times. The rearrangement links TRBV29-1 to TRBJ2-2; D is ambiguous. CDR1 is SQVTM, CDR2 ANQGSEA, per germline. The V end lost 0 bases, the J end lost 5 bases, and 13 bases lay between the germline ends. The CDR3 contains 15 residues. The CDR3 reads CSVEDRVKSTGELFF. The CDR3 DNA reads as TGCAGCGTTGAAGATAGGGTCAAGTCGACCGGGGAGCTGTTTTTT.

Only a few counts were recorded for this clonotype. V and J are TRBV4-3 and TRBJ1-4; tentative D call: TRBD1 (6 bases). The CDR3 covers 14 residues. Germline V gives CDR1 LGHNA, CDR2 YSLEER. Trimming took 3 bases from V and 8 from J, leaving 13 bases between them. The CDR3 DNA reads TGCGCCAGCAGCCAGGGCCAGGGACAAGAAAAACTGTTTTTT. Protein product: CASSQGQGQEKLFF.

This clonotype was seen a few times. The rearrangement links TRBV6-2 or TRBV6-3 to TRBJ1-1; unclear D gene. V dropped 2 bases and J dropped 1 base, with 8 bases sitting between them. The CDR3 has 14 amino acids. The germline V gene has CDR1 MNHEY and CDR2 SVGEGT. As DNA, the CDR3 is TGTGCCAGCAGTTACGGGTTTGGGAACACTGAAGCTTTCTTT. This sequence encodes CASSYGFGNTEAFF.

The chain employs TRBV10-3 and TRBJ1-1; TRBD1 is a possible D gene (5 bases). The CDR3 covers 18 residues. Trimming removed 0 bases from V and 0 bases from J, with 17 bases in between. In germline, CDR1 is ENHRY, CDR2 SYGVKD. The chain's CDR3 is CAISESSRPGGLNTEAFF. The CDR3 region has the DNA TGTGCCATCAGTGAGTCGAGTCGGCCCGGGGGATTGAACACTGAAGCTTTCTTT.

This clonotype came up many times. The chain is built from TRBV7-9 and TRBJ2-7, with D perhaps TRBD1 or TRBD2 (6 bases each). The V end lost 5 bases, the J end lost 1 base, and 18 bases lay between the germline ends. There are 16 residues in the CDR3. Germline V lookup: CDR1 SEHNR, CDR2 FQNEAQ (reference sequence). CDR3 amino acids: CASSLGGFETSYEQYF. In DNA, the CDR3 is TGTGCCAGCAGCCTAGGGGGGTTTGAGACTTCCTACGAGCAGTACTTC.

This clonotype appeared many times. This chain uses TRBV6-5 with TRBJ2-7, with 9 positions matching TRBD2. The CDR3 contains 14 residues. Losses at the gene ends were 4 bases for V and 2 bases for J; bases not matched to a gene: 3. Per germline, CDR1 MNHEY and CDR2 SVGAGI. CDR3 sequence reads: CASSSLAGAYEQYF. Written as DNA, the CDR3 is TGTGCCAGCAGTTCCTTAGCGGGAGCCTACGAGCAGTACTTC.

The chain joins TRBV11-2 to TRBJ2-1, with a tentative D call TRBD2 (5 bases). The V gene lost 1 base and the J gene lost 8 bases, with 9 bases spanning the gap. Germline V lookup: CDR1 SGHAT, CDR2 FQNNGV. The length of the CDR3 is 13 residues. As DNA, the CDR3 is TGTGCCAGCAGCTTAGGACTATTATATGAGCAGTTCTTC. Translated: CASSLGLLYEQFF. The whole variable domain, filled in from reference TRBV11-2 and TRBJ2-1, reads EAGVAQSPRYKIIEKRQSVAFWCNPISGHATLYWYQQILGQGPKLLIQFQNNGVVDDSQLPKDRFSAERLKGVDSTLKIQPAKLEDSAVYLCASSLGLLYEQFFGPGTRLTVL.

At least ten counts were recorded for this clonotype. The rearrangement links TRBV9 to TRBJ2-7; possibly TRBD1 for D (6 bases). This CDR3 is built from 14 residues. Trimming stripped 0 bases from V and 5 bases from J, with 12 bases between. Germline V gene sequence: CDR1 SGDLS, CDR2 YYNGEE. The CDR3 region is CASSVGDTRDEQYF. The DNA for the CDR3 is TGTGCCAGCAGCGTAGGGGACACCCGGGACGAGCAGTACTTC. The full variable domain, its missing parts supplied by reference TRBV9 and TRBJ2-7, is DSGVTQTPKHLITATGQRVTLRCSPRSGDLSVYWYQQSLDQGLQFLIQYYNGEERAKGNILERFSAQQFPDLHSELNLSSLELGDSALYFCASSVGDTRDEQYFGPGTRLTVT.

This sequence joins TRBV20-1 and TRBJ1-6; D not resolved. V lost 3 bases and J lost 5, with 8 bases in between. The CDR3 contains 13 residues. Germline V gene lookup returns CDR1 DFQATT and CDR2 SNEGSKA (reference sequence). CDR3 nucleotide sequence: TGCAGTGCTAGTGATCGGGATAATTCACCCCTCCACTTT. Its translation is CSASDRDNSPLHF.

This clonotype was detected ten times or more. The V and J genes are TRBV5-1 and TRBJ2-4, with TRBD1 matching 9 bases. The ends lost 3 bases at V and 0 bases at J; junction bases unmatched: 4. The CDR3 has 16 amino acids. Germline assignment: CDR1 SGHRS and CDR2 YFSETQ. The CDR3 DNA reads as TGCGCCAGCAGCTACGGACAGGGGATAGCCAAAAACATTCAGTACTTC. Translation: CASSYGQGIAKNIQYF. Full variable domain (missing parts from reference TRBV5-1 and TRBJ2-4): KAGVTQTPRYLIKTRGQQVTLSCSPISGHRSVSWYQQTPGQGLQFLFEYFSETQRNKGNFPGRFSGRQFSNSRSEMNVSTLELGDSALYLCASSYGQGIAKNIQYFGAGTRLSVL.

This clonotype came up many times. The J gene is TRBJ1-5, the V gene TRBV6-1; a possible D gene is TRBD1 (5 bases). The germline V gene has CDR1 MNHNS and CDR2 SASEGT. The CDR3 totals 15 residues. V gave up 3 bases and J gave up 4 bases, with 13 bases separating them. This CDR3 reads CASSDWGDSNQPQHF. For the CDR3, the DNA is TGTGCCAGCAGTGACTGGGGGGACTCGAATCAGCCCCAGCATTTT.

This clonotype was observed many times. The chain has TRBV28 and TRBJ2-2; tentative D call: TRBD1 (5 bases). Germline V lookup: CDR1 MDHEN, CDR2 SYDVKM. Between the trimmed V and J ends, which lost 6 bases and 3 bases, there was a span of 8 bases. This CDR3 has 13 residues. The CDR3 loop reads CASSKTDTGELFF. The CDR3 region has the DNA TGTGCCAGCAGCAAGACAGACACCGGGGAGCTGTTTTTT.

This clonotype was seen repeatedly, ten times or more. The V and J genes are TRBV7-9 and TRBJ2-3, with 8 positions matching TRBD1. There are 15 residues in the CDR3. Germline values: CDR1 SEHNR, CDR2 FQNEAQ (reference sequence). Germline trimming cut 4 bases from V and 2 bases from J; bases unmatched to any gene: 5. The DNA of the CDR3 is TGTGCCAGCAGCTCGCGGACAGGGCACACAGATACGCAGTATTTT. As protein: CASSSRTGHTDTQYF.

The V gene is TRBV10-3, the J gene TRBJ2-1, with 7 positions matching TRBD2. Germline trimming cut 5 bases from V and 7 bases from J; bases unmatched to any gene: 2. Germline V CDR1 and CDR2: ENHRY, SYGVKD. This CDR3 is 12 amino acids long. Written as DNA, the CDR3 is TGTGCCATCAGTCCAGCGGGGAATGAGCAGTTCTTC. Its translation: CAISPAGNEQFF.